The following is a T cell receptor beta chain sequence with its context. The repertoire was sequenced with immunoSEQ multiplex PCR; TCRdb's copy has only in-frame clones and lacks some. The profile shows roughly 270,000 clones, roughly 85% of them singletons. The data were taken from a study of blood T cell repertoires in COVID-19. The V end lost 5 bases, the J end lost 2 bases, and 10 bases lay between the germline ends. CDR1 and CDR2 (germline): MNHEY, SMNVEV (reference sequence). CDR3 length: 14 amino acids. The TCR sequence derives from a woman aged 50 to 60 who had recovered from COVID-19. The rearrangement uses TRBV27 and TRBJ1-5; D gene uncertain. The sample comprised PBMCs or T cells enriched from blood (not recorded which). The CDR3 reads CASSPRGRNQPQHF. The CDR3 DNA reads as TGTGCCAGCAGTCCCCGGGGTCGCAATCAGCCCCAGCATTTT.